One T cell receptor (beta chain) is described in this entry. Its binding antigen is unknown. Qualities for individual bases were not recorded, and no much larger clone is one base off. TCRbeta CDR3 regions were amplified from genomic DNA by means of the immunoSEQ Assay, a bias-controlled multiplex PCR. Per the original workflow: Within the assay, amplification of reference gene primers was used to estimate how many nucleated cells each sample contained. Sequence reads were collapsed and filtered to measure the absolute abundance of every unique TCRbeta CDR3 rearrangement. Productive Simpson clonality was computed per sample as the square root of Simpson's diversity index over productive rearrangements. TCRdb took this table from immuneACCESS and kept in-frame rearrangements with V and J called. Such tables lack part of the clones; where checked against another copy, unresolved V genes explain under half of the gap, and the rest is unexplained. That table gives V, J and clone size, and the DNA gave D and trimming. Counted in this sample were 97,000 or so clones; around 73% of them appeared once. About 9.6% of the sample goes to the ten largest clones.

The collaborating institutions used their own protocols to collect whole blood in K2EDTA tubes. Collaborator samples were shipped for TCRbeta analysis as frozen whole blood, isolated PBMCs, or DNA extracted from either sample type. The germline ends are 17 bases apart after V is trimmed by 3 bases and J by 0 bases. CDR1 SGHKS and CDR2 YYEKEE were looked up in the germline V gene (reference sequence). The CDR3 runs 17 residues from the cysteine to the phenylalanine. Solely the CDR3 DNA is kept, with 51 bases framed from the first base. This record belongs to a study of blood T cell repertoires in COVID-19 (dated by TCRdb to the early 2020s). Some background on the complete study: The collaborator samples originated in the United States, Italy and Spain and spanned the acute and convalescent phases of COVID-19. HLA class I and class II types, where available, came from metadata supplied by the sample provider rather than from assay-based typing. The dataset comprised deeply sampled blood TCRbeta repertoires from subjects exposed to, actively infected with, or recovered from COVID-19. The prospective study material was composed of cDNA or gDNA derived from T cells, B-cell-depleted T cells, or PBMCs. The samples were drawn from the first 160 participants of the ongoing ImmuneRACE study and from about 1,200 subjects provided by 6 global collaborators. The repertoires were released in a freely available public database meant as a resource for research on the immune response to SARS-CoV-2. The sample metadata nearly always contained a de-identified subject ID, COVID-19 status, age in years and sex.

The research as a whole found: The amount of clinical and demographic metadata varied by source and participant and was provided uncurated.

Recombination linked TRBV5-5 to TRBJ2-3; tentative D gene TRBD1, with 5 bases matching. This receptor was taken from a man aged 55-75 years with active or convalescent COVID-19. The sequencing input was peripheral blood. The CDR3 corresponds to CASSSPLGQASTDTQYF. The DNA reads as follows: TGTGCCAGCAGCTCCCCCCTGGGGCAGGCTAGCACAGATACGCAGTATTTT.